The sequence of this T cell receptor beta chain was determined in a study of technical replicates of blood from several donors. Clones were read by immunoSEQ multiplex PCR, and TCRdb kept only the in-frame ones, dropping some. The sample yields tens of thousands of clones, 95% to 99% seen once. Germline lookup yields CDR1 MNHEY and CDR2 SVGAGI. CDR3 length: 11 amino acids. Trimming at V came to 6 bases and at J to 11 bases, leaving 3 bases not matched to a gene. The chain uses TRBV6-5 and TRBJ2-1, with TRBD1 matching 8 bases. Sequenced input: T cells isolated from PBMCs. The receptor comes from a human donor in good health. CDR3 sequence: CASRRQGKQFF. In DNA, the CDR3 is TGTGCCAGCAGGCGACAGGGGAAGCAGTTCTTC.